A single T cell receptor (beta chain) is shown here with its context. No antigen is known for it. The data stem from a study of T cell responses to AZD1222 COVID-19 vaccine. Study-wide background: Second-dose timings of about 4 or about 12 weeks were pooled.

V was shortened by 3 bases and J by 11 bases, with 28 bases between the two germline ends. CDR1 is WNHNN and CDR2 is SYGVQD in the germline V gene (reference sequence). The CDR3 has 17 residues. Clones were sequenced by immunoSEQ multiplex PCR, and TCRdb holds only the in-frame ones, with some missing. The data contain over 150,000 clones, about 86% of them singletons. Study-wide findings and caveats: It should be noted that donors were predominantly white British and more often female, and clonal diversity was possibly underestimated. There were repertoire samples only from the period after the peak T cell response.

The clonotype was recovered from an adult in good health. The chain couples TRBV10-1 to TRBJ1-1; possible D gene TRBD1, 5 bases. Sequencing was performed on peripheral blood, taken on day 0 of AZD1222 vaccination. The CDR3 nucleotides read TGCGCCAGCAGTGACCACCAAGAGGGACCGGCAGATGTTCGGGCTTTCTTT. The encoded protein is CASSDHQEGPADVRAFF.